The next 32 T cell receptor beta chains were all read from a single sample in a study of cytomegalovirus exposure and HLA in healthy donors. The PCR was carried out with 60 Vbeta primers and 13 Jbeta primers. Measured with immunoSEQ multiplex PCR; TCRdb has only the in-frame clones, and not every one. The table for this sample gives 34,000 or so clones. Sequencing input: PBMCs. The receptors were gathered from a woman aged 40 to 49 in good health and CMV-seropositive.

In DNA form, the CDR3 reads TGTGCCAGCAGTTACCAACAGGGGAATCAGCCCCAGCATTTT. Encoded protein: CASSYQQGNQPQHF. The chain employs TRBV6-5 and TRBJ1-5; 7 bases are shared with TRBD1. The CDR3 extends over 14 amino acids. V shed 2 bases and J 4 bases; nucleotides not matched to a gene: 2. The germline gives CDR1 MNHEY, CDR2 SVGAGI.

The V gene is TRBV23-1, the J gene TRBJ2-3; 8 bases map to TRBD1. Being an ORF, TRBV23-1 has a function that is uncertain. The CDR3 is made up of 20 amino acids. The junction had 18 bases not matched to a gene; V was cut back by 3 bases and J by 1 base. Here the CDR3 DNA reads TGCGCCAGCAGTCAGGTGAGCTCCGGGACAGGACAAGGTCGCACAGATACGCAGTATTTT. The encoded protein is CASSQVSSGTGQGRTDTQYF.

CDR3 sequence (DNA): TGTGCCAGTAGTGATGTAGCGGGAGGAAGCGGGCAGTACTTC. Its translation is CASSDVAGGSGQYF. The rearrangement joins TRBV19 to TRBJ2-7; 10 bases agree with TRBD2. CDR1 and CDR2 (germline): LNHDA, SQIVND (reference sequence). The CDR3 runs to 14 residues. The V gene end was trimmed by 5 bases and the J gene end by 9 bases; junction bases not matched to a gene: 10.

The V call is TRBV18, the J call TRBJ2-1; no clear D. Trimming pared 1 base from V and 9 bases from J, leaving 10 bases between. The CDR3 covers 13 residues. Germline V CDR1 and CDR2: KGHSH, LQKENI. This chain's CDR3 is CASSPLLNSEQFF. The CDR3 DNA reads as TGTGCCAGCTCACCACTCCTAAATAGTGAGCAGTTCTTC.

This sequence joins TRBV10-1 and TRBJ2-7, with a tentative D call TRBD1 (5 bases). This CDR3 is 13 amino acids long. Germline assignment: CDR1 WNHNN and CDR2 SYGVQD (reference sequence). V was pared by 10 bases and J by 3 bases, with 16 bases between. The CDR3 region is CATAKGLGYEQYF. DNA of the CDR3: TGCGCCACTGCGAAGGGGTTAGGCTACGAGCAGTACTTC.

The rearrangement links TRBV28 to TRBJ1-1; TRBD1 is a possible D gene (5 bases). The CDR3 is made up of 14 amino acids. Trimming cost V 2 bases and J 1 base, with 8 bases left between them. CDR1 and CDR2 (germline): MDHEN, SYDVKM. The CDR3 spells CASSLQGTNTEAFF. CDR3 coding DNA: TGTGCCAGCAGTTTACAGGGAACGAACACTGAAGCTTTCTTT.

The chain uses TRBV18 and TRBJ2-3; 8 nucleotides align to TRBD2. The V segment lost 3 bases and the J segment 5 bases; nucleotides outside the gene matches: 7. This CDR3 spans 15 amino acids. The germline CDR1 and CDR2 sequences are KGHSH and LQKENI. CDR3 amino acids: CASSPQAGARDTQYF. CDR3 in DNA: TGTGCCAGCTCACCGCAAGCGGGGGCCCGAGATACGCAGTATTTT.

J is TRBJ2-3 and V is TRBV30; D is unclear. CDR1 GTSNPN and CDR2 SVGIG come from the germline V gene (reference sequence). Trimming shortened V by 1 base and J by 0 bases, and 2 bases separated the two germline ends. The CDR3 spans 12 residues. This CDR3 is CAWSASTDTQYF. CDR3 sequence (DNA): TGTGCCTGGAGTGCTAGCACAGATACGCAGTATTTT.

CDR3 DNA: TGTGCCAGCAGTTTAAGGGACAGGGGGCTCGGGGAGCTGTTTTTT. Its protein is CASSLRDRGLGELFF. This chain joins TRBV27 and TRBJ2-2, with TRBD1 matching over 12 bases. The CDR3 runs to 15 residues. Germline V CDR1 and CDR2: MNHEY, SMNVEV (reference sequence). Unmatched junction bases numbered 2, after V lost 2 bases and J lost 7 bases.

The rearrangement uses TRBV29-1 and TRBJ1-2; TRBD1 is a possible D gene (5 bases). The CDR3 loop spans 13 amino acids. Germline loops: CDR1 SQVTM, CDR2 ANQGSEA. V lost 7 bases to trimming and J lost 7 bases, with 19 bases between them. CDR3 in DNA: TGCAGCGCCTCAGGGCCCGTTATAGGTGGCTACACCTTC. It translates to CSASGPVIGGYTF.

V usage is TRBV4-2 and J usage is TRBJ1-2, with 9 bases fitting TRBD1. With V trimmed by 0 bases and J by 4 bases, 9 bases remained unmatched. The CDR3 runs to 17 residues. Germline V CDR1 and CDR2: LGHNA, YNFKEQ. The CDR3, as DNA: TGTGCCAGCAGCCAAGAGGGGACAGGGACTGAAATCTATGGCTACACCTTC. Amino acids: CASSQEGTGTEIYGYTF.

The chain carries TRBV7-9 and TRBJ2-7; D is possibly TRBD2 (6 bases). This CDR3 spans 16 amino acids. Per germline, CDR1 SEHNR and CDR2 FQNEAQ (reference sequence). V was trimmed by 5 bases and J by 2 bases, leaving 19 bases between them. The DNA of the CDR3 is TGTGCCAGCAGCCCCCCGGGCGGGGCCTCCGCCTACGAGCAGTACTTC. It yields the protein CASSPPGGASAYEQYF.

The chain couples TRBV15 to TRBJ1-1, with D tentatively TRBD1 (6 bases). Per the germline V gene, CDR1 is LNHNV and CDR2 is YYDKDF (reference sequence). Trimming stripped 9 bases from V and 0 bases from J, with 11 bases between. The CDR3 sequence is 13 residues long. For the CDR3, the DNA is TGTGCCACTGCCGCAGGGGTGAACACTGAAGCTTTCTTT. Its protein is CATAAGVNTEAFF.

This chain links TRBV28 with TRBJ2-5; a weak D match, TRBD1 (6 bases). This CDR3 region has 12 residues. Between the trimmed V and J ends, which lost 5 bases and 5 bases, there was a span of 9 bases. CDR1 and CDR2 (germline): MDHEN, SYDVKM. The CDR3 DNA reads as TGTGCCAGCAGTACAGGGTCGGAGACCCAGTACTTC. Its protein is CASSTGSETQYF.

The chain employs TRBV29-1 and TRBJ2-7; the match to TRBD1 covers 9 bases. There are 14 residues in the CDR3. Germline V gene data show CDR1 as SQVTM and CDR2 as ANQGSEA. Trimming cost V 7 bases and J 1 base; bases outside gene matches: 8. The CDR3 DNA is TGCAGCGCTTACGAAGGGACAGGGTCCTACGAGCAGTACTTC. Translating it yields CSAYEGTGSYEQYF.

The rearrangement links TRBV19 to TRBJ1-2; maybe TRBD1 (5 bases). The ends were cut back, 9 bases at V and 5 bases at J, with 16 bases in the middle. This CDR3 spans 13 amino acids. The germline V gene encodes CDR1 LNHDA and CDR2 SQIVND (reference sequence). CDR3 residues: CASSGQDFYGYTF. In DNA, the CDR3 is TGTGCCAGCTCTGGACAAGACTTTTATGGCTACACCTTC. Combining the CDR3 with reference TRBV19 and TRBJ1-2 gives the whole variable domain DGGITQSPKYLFRKEGQNVTLSCEQNLNHDAMYWYRQDPGQGLRLIYYSQIVNDFQKGDIAEGYSVSREKKESFPLTVTSAQKNPTAFYLCASSGQDFYGYTFGSGTRLTVV.

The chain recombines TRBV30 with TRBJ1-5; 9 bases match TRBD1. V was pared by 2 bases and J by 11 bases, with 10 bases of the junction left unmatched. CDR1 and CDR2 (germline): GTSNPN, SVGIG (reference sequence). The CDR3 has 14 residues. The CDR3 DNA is TGTGCCTGGAGTCTTACAGGGGGCCGCGGGACCCAGCATTTT. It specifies CAWSLTGGRGTQHF.

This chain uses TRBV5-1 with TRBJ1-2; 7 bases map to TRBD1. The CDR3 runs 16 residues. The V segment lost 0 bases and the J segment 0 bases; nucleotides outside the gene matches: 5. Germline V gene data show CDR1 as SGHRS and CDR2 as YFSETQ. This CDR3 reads CASSLASGGANYGYTF. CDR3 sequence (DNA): TGCGCCAGCAGCTTGGCCTCAGGGGGTGCTAACTATGGCTACACCTTC. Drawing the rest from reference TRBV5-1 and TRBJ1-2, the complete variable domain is KAGVTQTPRYLIKTRGQQVTLSCSPISGHRSVSWYQQTPGQGLQFLFEYFSETQRNKGNFPGRFSGRQFSNSRSEMNVSTLELGDSALYLCASSLASGGANYGYTFGSGTRLTVV.

The CDR3 DNA reads as TGTGCCAGCAGTCGGGACACTGGGACTGAAGCTTTCTTT. As protein: CASSRDTGTEAFF. The chain is built from TRBV25-1 and TRBJ1-1, with TRBD1 as a possible D gene (6 bases). The CDR3 sequence is 13 residues long. The germline V gene encodes CDR1 MGHDK and CDR2 SYGVNS. Trimming left V 5 bases short and J 5 bases short, with 12 bases between.

CDR3 loop: CASSFGLAELIAKNIQYF. For the CDR3, the DNA is TGTGCCAGCAGCTTTGGACTAGCGGAGCTTATAGCCAAAAACATTCAGTACTTC. V usage is TRBV5-5 and J usage is TRBJ2-4, with 10 positions matching TRBD2. Germline CDR1 is SGHKS and CDR2 is YYEKEE (reference sequence). CDR3 length equals 18 residues. Trimming removed 2 bases from V and 0 bases from J; junction bases left unmatched: 8.

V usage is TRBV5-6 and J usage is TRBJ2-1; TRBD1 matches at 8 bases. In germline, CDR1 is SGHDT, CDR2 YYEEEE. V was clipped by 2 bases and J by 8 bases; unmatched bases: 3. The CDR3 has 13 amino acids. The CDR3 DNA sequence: TGTGCCAGCAGCTTAACAGGGGGACATGAGCAGTTCTTC. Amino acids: CASSLTGGHEQFF.

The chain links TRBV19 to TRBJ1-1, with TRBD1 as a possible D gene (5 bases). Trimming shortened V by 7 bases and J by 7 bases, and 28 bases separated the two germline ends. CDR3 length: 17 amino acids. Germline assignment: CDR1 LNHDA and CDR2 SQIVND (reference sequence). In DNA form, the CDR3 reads TGTGCCAGTAATAAAATGAGGGTCGCGGAGGGGCGCTTTGAAGCTTTCTTT. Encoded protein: CASNKMRVAEGRFEAFF.

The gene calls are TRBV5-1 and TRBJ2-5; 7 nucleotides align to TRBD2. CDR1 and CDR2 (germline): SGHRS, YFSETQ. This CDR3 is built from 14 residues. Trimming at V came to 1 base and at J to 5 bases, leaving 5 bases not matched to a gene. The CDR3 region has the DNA TGCGCCAGCAGCTTGTATCAGGGAGGGGAGACCCAGTACTTC. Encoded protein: CASSLYQGGETQYF.

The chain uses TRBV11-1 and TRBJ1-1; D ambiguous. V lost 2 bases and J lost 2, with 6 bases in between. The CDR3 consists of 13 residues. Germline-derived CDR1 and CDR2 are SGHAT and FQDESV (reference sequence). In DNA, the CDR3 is TGTGCCAGCAGCTTAAATCGTAACACTGAAGCTTTCTTT. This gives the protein CASSLNRNTEAFF.

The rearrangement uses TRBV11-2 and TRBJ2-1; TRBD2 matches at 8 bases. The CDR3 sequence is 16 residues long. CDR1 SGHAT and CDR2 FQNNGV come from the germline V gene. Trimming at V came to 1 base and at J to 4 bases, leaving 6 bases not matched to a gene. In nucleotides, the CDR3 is TGTGCCAGCAGCTTAGTTCCAGCGGGGGAATACAATGAGCAGTTCTTC. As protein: CASSLVPAGEYNEQFF.

CDR3 DNA sequence: TGTGCCCGGGGGGAGCGGGAGTACACAGATACGCAGTATTTT. Translated: CARGEREYTDTQYF. The chain uses TRBV30 and TRBJ2-3; 8 nucleotides line up with TRBD2. The CDR3 runs 14 residues. The J segment lost 2 bases and the V segment lost 8 bases, leaving 9 bases of the junction unmatched. Germline-derived CDR1 and CDR2 are GTSNPN and SVGIG (reference sequence).

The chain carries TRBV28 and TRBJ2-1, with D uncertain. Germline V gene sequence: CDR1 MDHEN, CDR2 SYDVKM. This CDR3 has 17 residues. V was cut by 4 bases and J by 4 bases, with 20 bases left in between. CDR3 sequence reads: CASSSIRLERSYNEQFF. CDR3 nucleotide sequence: TGTGCCAGCAGTTCGATTCGGCTAGAACGAAGTTACAATGAGCAGTTCTTC.

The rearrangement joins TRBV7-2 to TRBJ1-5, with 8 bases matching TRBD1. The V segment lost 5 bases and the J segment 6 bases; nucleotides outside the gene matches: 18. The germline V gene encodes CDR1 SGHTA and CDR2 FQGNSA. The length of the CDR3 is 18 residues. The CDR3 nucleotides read TGTGCCAGCAGCCTACATCCTTTCGGACAGGGTGGAAGTCAGCCCCAGCATTTT. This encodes CASSLHPFGQGGSQPQHF. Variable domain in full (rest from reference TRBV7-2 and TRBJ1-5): GAGVSQSPSNKVTEKGKDVELRCDPISGHTALYWYRQSLGQGLEFLIYFQGNSAPDKSGLPSDRFSAERTGGSVSTLTIQRTQQEDSAVYLCASSLHPFGQGGSQPQHFGDGTRLSIL.

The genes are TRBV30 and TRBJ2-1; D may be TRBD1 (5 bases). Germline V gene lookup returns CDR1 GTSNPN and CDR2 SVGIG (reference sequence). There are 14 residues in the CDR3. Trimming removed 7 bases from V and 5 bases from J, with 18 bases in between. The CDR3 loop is CAFRTNPTNNEQFF. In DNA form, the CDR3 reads TGTGCCTTCCGGACAAACCCAACCAACAATGAGCAGTTCTTC.

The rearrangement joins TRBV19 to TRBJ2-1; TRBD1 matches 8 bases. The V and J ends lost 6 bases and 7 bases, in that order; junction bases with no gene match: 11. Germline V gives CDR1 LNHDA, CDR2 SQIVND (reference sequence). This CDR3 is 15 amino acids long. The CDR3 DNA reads TGTGCCAGTAGCCGTGGACAGGGAAATAGGAATGAGCAGTTCTTC. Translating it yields CASSRGQGNRNEQFF.

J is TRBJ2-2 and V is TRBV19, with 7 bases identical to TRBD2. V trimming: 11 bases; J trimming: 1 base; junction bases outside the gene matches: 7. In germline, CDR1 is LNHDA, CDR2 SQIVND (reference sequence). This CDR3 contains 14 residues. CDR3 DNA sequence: TGTGCCTCACGGACTAGTCGGAACACCGGGGAGCTGTTTTTT. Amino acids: CASRTSRNTGELFF.

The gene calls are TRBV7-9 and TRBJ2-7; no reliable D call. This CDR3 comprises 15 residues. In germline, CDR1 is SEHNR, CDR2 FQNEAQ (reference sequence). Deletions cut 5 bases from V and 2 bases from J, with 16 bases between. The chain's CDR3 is CASSPTTDITYEQYF. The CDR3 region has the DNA TGTGCCAGCAGCCCAACCACCGACATAACCTACGAGCAGTACTTC.